These T cell receptor beta chains were read from a single sample in a study of sequential checkpoint blockade in melanoma. Assay used: immunoSEQ multiplex PCR; TCRdb lists only in-frame clones, some missing. The data contain under 15,000 clones, roughly four fifths of them seen just once; the ten biggest clones take up approximately 26%. The sequences come from CD8+ T cells sorted from blood (inferred from file names), collected from a patient given nivolumab and ipilimumab in sequence. The source is a human donor with melanoma. The CDR3 runs from the conserved cysteine through the conserved F or W.

J	V	CDR3
TRBJ2-1	TRBV27	CASSFWGREQFF
TRBJ2-7	TRBV25-1	CASSLYEQYF
TRBJ2-2	TRBV2	CASSEAPGTGELFF
TRBJ1-1	TRBV4-1	CASSQGGQLPEAFF
TRBJ2-3	TRBV6-4	CASSRGGGTDTQYF
TRBJ2-7	TRBV9	CASSVEGRGPYEQYF
TRBJ1-5	TRBV7-9	CASSLGGLSNQPQHF
TRBJ1-2	TRBV10-3	CAISPNTANYGYTF
TRBJ2-1	TRBV7-2	CASSHGLAYSSYNEQFF
TRBJ2-7	TRBV2	CASKGGPYEQYF
TRBJ2-7	TRBV9	CASSVTGFHEQYF
TRBJ2-7	TRBV27	CASTWGANSYEQYF
TRBJ1-1	TRBV28	CASSFKTDFGGRTEAFF
TRBJ1-5	TRBV19	CASQAGGNQPQHF
TRBJ2-3	TRBV25-1	CASSEFSWRQATDTQYF
TRBJ2-7	TRBV4-3	CASTKGQGAIYEQYF
TRBJ2-7	TRBV19	CASSQGTVYEQYF
NA	TRBV9	CASSPVPGQYEQYF
TRBJ1-1	TRBV6-5	CASSYSAGWDTEAFF
TRBJ1-5	TRBV6-1	CASSGGTGRPQHF
TRBJ1-1	TRBV7-8	CASSSSGERDTEAFF
TRBJ1-1	TRBV7-2	CASSFGGNTEAFF
TRBJ2-3	TRBV4-2	CASSQRQSTDTQYF
TRBJ2-7	TRBV7-9	CASGPGGPYEQYF
TRBJ1-4	TRBV6-5	CASSRRGAGEKLFF
TRBJ2-1	TRBV7-8	CASSPQTGGARNEQFF
NA	TRBV19	CASSIVGGEKTYEQYF
TRBJ1-2	TRBV9	CASTKGAGYTF
TRBJ2-5	TRBV19	CASSIVTSGAYQETQYF
TRBJ1-5	TRBV4-2	CASSPGGGDQPQHF
TRBJ1-4	TRBV11-2	CASSRDRLVNEKLFF
TRBJ2-7	TRBV7-6	CASSPAQGRSYEQYF
TRBJ1-1	TRBV5-6	CASSPGYTEAFF
NA	TRBV9	CASSPGHTPRYEQYF
TRBJ1-5	TRBV28	CASSLRFEGIGNQPQHF
TRBJ2-7	TRBV4-3	CASSQDRGTYEQYF
TRBJ2-1	TRBV29-1	CSVPLAGGLYNEQFF
TRBJ1-4	TRBV6-5	CASSPGGELFF
TRBJ2-5	TRBV6-6	CASSYAGGGETQYF
TRBJ2-7	TRBV7-8	CASSPRANRPYEQYF
TRBJ2-7	TRBV7-8	CASSLGGRAYEQYF
TRBJ2-5	TRBV7-8	CASSRELQETQYF
TRBJ2-7	TRBV9	CASSVTGAYEQYF